These 19 T cell receptor beta chains were all obtained from the same sample, sequenced in a study of pediatric ulcerative colitis (dated by TCRdb to between 2018 and 2021). Library generation was performed with the immunoSEQ multiplex PCR assay. In its TCRdb copy, this immuneACCESS table keeps in-frame sequences only and misses some clones. Where compared with another copy, unresolved V genes explain less than half of these, and the others have no known cause. The sample records approximately 11,000 clones, roughly 82% of which are singletons. Approximately 3.6% of the sample rests with the top ten. One to two pinch biopsies were taken from the rectum for research during colonoscopy. The material sequenced was gut tissue. Receptors were obtained from a girl under 18 who was a control in a study of pediatric ulcerative colitis.

This clone was counted once. This rearrangement joins TRBV5-5 to TRBJ2-7, with TRBD2 as a possible D gene (5 bases). Germline CDR1 reads SGHKS; CDR2 reads YYEKEE (reference sequence). The length of the CDR3 is 14 residues. The germline V and J ends were trimmed by 2 bases and 0 bases, with 9 bases remaining between them. The chain's CDR3 is CASSLGGSSYEQYF. CDR3 bases: TGTGCCAGCAGCTTAGGTGGGAGCTCCTACGAGCAGTACTTC.

The V gene is TRBV11-2, the J gene TRBJ2-7, with 9 bases that match TRBD1. This CDR3 is built from 14 residues. Per the germline V gene, CDR1 is SGHAT and CDR2 is FQNNGV. The trim removed 4 bases at V and 3 bases at J, leaving 4 bases unmatched. As DNA, the CDR3 is TGTGCCAGCAGCTCTTGGGGACAGGGCTACGAGCAGTACTTC. Protein: CASSSWGQGYEQYF.

This clone was recorded once. V gene TRBV4-1 combines with J gene TRBJ1-3, with D unclear. Germline V CDR1 and CDR2: MGHRA, YSYEKL. The CDR3 has 15 amino acids. V shed 4 bases and J shed 0 bases, with 10 bases lying between them. CDR3 residues: CASSRILSSGNTIYF. The CDR3 DNA follows: TGCGCCAGCAGCCGAATATTGAGCTCTGGAAACACCATATATTTT.

This clone was seen a handful of times. The chain links TRBV7-2 to TRBJ2-7, with 7 bases matching TRBD2. This CDR3 spans 17 amino acids. Germline V gene sequence: CDR1 SGHTA, CDR2 FQGNSA. V shed 0 bases and J 4 bases; nucleotides not matched to a gene: 12. The CDR3 sequence is CASSLASSGGGRYEQYF. The CDR3 region has the DNA TGTGCCAGCAGCTTAGCTTCGTCGGGGGGTGGAAGGTACGAGCAGTACTTC.

As concerns this clone: Different DNA sequences within this sample yield the same CDR3. In nucleotides, the CDR3 is TGCGCCAGCAGGTGGGAGAATGAGCAGTTCTTC. Protein product: CASRWENEQFF. The chain recombines TRBV5-1 with TRBJ2-1; a possible D gene is TRBD2 (5 bases). Germline lookup yields CDR1 SGHRS and CDR2 YFSETQ. The CDR3 is 11 amino acids. V lost 5 bases and J 7 bases, leaving 7 bases between the germline ends.

The J gene is TRBJ2-3, the V gene TRBV11-2; no reliable D call. V was cut by 5 bases and J by 3 bases, with 12 bases left in between. The CDR3 contains 14 residues. Germline loops: CDR1 SGHAT, CDR2 FQNNGV. The CDR3 loop reads CASSLSLETDTQYF. DNA of the CDR3: TGTGCCAGCAGCCTTTCTCTGGAAACAGATACGCAGTATTTT.

Comments on this clone: Other DNA sequences in this specimen translate into the identical CDR3. V gene TRBV4-3 combines with J gene TRBJ2-3, with 9 bases aligning to TRBD1. Germline CDR1 reads LGHNA; CDR2 reads YSLEER. The CDR3 loop spans 15 amino acids. With 3 bases clipped from V and 1 base from J, the junction kept 2 bases outside the gene matches. This CDR3 is CASSQRTGGTDTQYF. DNA for the CDR3: TGCGCCAGCAGCCAGAGGACAGGGGGCACAGATACGCAGTATTTT.

The chain couples TRBV27 to TRBJ2-1; TRBD2 aligns across 14 bases. Germline V lookup: CDR1 MNHEY, CDR2 SMNVEV (reference sequence). V lost 4 bases and J lost 6; bases outside the gene matches: 11. The CDR3 runs 18 residues. In DNA, the CDR3 is TGTGCCAGCAGTTCCTCTGGACTAGCGGGAGGCCTTAGCAATGAGCAGTTCTTC. Protein: CASSSSGLAGGLSNEQFF.

This clone was observed a single time. Its ends do not fully match the called genes, so a read error is possible. The chain carries TRBV29-1 and TRBJ1-2; 9 bases are shared with TRBD1. Germline V gene lookup returns CDR1 SQVTM and CDR2 ANQGSEA. The CDR3 totals 12 residues. The CDR3 DNA follows: TGCAGCGTTGAAGACGGGACAGGGATCTACTCCTTC. This codes for CSVEDGTGIYSF.

This chain links TRBV28 with TRBJ2-7, with 10 positions matching TRBD2. Germline CDR1 and CDR2: MDHEN and SYDVKM. J was trimmed by 6 bases and V by 6 bases; bases with no gene match: 23. The CDR3 consists of 19 residues. Here the CDR3 DNA reads TGTGCCAGCAGCTCCATTTTTTTCAGCGGGAGGGACAGGTTGCGCGAGCAGTACTTC. Translating gives CASSSIFFSGRDRLREQYF.

The chain uses TRBV28 and TRBJ1-5; D possibly corresponds to TRBD1 (6 bases). CDR3 length: 11 residues. Germline V gives CDR1 MDHEN, CDR2 SYDVKM. CDR3 protein: CATYQGQPQHF. The CDR3 DNA sequence: TGTGCGACCTATCAGGGGCAGCCCCAGCATTTT.

This sequence joins TRBV15 and TRBJ2-5; D gene uncertain. The germline V gene has CDR1 LNHNV and CDR2 YYDKDF (reference sequence). Trimming removed 5 bases at V and 5 bases at J, with 15 bases between. The CDR3 extends over 14 amino acids. The DNA of the CDR3 is TGTGCCACCAGCCCAATCGGGTCTTGGGAGACCCAGTACTTC. Its translation is CATSPIGSWETQYF. The full variable domain, with the rest looked up from reference TRBV15 and TRBJ2-5, is DAMVIQNPRYQVTQFGKPVTLSCSQTLNHNVMYWYQQKSSQAPKLLFHYYDKDFNNEADTPDNFQSRRPNTSFCFLDIRSPGLGDTAMYLCATSPIGSWETQYFGPGTRLLVL.

V usage is TRBV28 and J usage is TRBJ1-5; no definite D call. CDR1 and CDR2 (germline): MDHEN, SYDVKM. Trimming stripped 8 bases from V and 10 bases from J, with 15 bases between. The CDR3 totals 12 residues. The CDR3: CASWTGLGPQHF. The CDR3 DNA is TGTGCCAGCTGGACTGGATTGGGTCCCCAGCATTTT.

The chain recombines TRBV27 with TRBJ1-2; tentatively, D is TRBD1 (5 bases). Trimming pared 6 bases from V and 2 bases from J, leaving 10 bases between. CDR3 size: 13 residues. Germline loops: CDR1 MNHEY, CDR2 SMNVEV (reference sequence). The CDR3 nucleotides are TGTGCCAGCAGGGGGGACGGCAACTATGGCTACACCTTC. It encodes CASRGDGNYGYTF.

The chain couples TRBV6-6 to TRBJ1-5; D is perhaps TRBD1 (5 bases). Germline V gene lookup returns CDR1 MNHNY and CDR2 SVGAGI (reference sequence). The CDR3 spans 14 residues. V lost 0 bases, J lost 7 bases, and 10 bases lay in between. CDR3 sequence: CASSYSQGGQPQHF. CDR3 in DNA: TGTGCCAGCAGTTACTCTCAGGGCGGGCAGCCCCAGCATTTT.

The chain's CDR3 is CASSFPGLAGDTGELFF. The CDR3 region has the DNA TGTGCCAGCAGTTTTCCTGGACTAGCGGGGGACACCGGGGAGCTGTTTTTT. This chain links TRBV27 with TRBJ2-2; 13 nucleotides line up with TRBD2. The length of the CDR3 is 17 residues. After removal of 3 bases from V and 3 bases from J, the junction contained 4 bases not matched to a gene. The germline V gene encodes CDR1 MNHEY and CDR2 SMNVEV (reference sequence).

The V gene is TRBV6-1, the J gene TRBJ2-5, with 8 nucleotides matching TRBD1. CDR3 length: 15 amino acids. Germline CDR1 MNHNS, CDR2 SASEGT. V gave up 5 bases and J gave up 1 base; unmatched junction bases: 6. Written as DNA, the CDR3 is TGTGCCAGCAGTAGACAGGGGCCCTCCCAAGAGACCCAGTACTTC. Protein sequence: CASSRQGPSQETQYF.

In its sample, this clone was seen once. This rearrangement joins TRBV4-1 to TRBJ2-4, with 7 bases matching TRBD2. Germline values: CDR1 MGHRA, CDR2 YSYEKL. V lost 0 bases and J lost 9; bases outside the gene matches: 5. The CDR3 is 14 residues long. For the CDR3, the DNA is TGCGCCAGCAGCCAAGAAATTTGGGGGGGCATTCAGTACTTC. This codes for CASSQEIWGGIQYF.

This clone was counted a few times. The V gene is TRBV4-1, the J gene TRBJ2-1; 7 bases are a match to TRBD2. V shed 4 bases and J 2 bases; nucleotides not matched to a gene: 5. Germline V gene lookup returns CDR1 MGHRA and CDR2 YSYEKL. The CDR3 runs to 15 residues. The CDR3 DNA is TGCGCCAGCAGCCGATGGGGGGGTCCCTACAATGAGCAGTTCTTC. Translation: CASSRWGGPYNEQFF.